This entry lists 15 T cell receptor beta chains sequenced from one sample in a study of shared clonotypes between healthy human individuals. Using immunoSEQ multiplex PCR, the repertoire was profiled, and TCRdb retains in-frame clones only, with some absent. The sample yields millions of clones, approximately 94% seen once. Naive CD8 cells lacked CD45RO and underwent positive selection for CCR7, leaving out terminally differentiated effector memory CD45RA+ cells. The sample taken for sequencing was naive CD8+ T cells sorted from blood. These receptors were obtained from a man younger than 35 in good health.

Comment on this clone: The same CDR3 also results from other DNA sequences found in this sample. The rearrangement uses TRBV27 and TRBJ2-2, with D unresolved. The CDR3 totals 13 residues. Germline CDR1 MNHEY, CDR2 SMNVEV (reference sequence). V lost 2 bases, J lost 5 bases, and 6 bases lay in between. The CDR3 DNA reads TGTGCCAGCAGTTTACCGGGTACCGGGGAGCTGTTTTTT. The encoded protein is CASSLPGTGELFF.

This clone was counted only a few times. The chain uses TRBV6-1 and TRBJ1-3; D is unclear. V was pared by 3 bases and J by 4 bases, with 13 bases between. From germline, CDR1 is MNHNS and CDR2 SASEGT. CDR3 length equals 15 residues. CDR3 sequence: CASSEERRAGNTIYF. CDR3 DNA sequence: TGTGCCAGCAGTGAGGAAAGAAGAGCGGGAAACACCATATATTTT.

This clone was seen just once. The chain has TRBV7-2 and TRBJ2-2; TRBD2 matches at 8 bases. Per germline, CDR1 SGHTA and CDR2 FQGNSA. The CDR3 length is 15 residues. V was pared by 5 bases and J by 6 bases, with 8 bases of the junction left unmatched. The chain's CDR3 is CASSHEGGGSGELFF. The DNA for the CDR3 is TGTGCCAGCAGCCACGAAGGCGGGGGGTCCGGGGAGCTGTTTTTT.

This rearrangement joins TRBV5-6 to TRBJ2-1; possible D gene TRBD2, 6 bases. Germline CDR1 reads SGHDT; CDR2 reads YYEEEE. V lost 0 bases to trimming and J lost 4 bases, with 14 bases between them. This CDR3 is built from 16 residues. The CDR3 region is CASSLDGGAIYNEQFF. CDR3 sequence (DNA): TGTGCCAGCAGCTTGGACGGCGGGGCCATATACAATGAGCAGTTCTTC.

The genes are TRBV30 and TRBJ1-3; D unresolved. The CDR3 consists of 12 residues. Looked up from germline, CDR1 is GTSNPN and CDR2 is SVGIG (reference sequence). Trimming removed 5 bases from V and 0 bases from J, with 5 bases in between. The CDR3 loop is CAWADSGNTIYF. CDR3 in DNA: TGTGCCTGGGCGGACTCTGGAAACACCATATATTTT.

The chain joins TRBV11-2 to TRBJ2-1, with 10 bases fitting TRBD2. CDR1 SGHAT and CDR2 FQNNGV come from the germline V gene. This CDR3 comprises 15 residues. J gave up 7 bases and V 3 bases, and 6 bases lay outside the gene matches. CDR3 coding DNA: TGTGCCAGCAGCTTTCGGACTAGCGGCCCGAATGAGCAGTTCTTC. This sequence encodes CASSFRTSGPNEQFF.

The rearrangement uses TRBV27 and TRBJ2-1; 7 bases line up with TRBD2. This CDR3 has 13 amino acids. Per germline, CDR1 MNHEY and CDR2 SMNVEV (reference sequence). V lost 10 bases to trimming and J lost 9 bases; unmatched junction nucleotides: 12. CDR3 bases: TGTGCCACCCTGGGGGAGGGGCTTAGTGAGCAGTTCTTC. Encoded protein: CATLGEGLSEQFF.

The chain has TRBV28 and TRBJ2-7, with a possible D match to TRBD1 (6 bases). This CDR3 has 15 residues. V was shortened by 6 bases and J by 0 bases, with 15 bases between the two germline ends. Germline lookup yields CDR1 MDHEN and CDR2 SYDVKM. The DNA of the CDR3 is TGTGCCAGCAGAGAAGGGACGGACAGCTCCTACGAGCAGTACTTC. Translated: CASREGTDSSYEQYF.

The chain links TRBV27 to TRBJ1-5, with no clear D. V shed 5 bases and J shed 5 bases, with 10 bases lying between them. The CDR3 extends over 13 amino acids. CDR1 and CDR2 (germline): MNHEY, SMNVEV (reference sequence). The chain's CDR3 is CASSPLLDQPQHF. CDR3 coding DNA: TGTGCCAGCAGTCCTCTATTGGATCAGCCCCAGCATTTT.

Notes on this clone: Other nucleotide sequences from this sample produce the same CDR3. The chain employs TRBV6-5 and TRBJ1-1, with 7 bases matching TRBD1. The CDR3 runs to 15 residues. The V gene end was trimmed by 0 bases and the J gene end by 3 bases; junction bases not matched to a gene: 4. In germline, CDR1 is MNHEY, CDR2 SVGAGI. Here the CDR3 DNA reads TGTGCCAGCAGTTACTCTCCCAGGGGGGACACTGAAGCTTTCTTT. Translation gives CASSYSPRGDTEAFF.

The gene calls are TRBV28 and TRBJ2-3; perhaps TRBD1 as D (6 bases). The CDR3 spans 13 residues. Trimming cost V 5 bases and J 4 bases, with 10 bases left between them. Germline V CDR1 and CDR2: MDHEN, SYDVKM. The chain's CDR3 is CASSPTGSDTQYF. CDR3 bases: TGTGCCAGCAGTCCTACAGGGTCAGATACGCAGTATTTT.

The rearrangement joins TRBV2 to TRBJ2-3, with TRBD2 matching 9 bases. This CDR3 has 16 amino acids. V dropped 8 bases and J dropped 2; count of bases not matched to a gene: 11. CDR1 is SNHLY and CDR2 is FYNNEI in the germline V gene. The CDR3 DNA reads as TGTGCCAGCGGGGGACCAGCGGGGGGCCCCACAGATACGCAGTATTTT. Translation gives CASGGPAGGPTDTQYF.

This chain's CDR3 is CASSPVAGVENEQFF. CDR3 sequence (DNA): TGTGCCAGCAGTCCCGTGGCGGGGGTCGAGAATGAGCAGTTCTTC. The rearrangement uses TRBV27 and TRBJ2-1; 7 bases are a match to TRBD2. V gave up 5 bases and J gave up 7 bases; unmatched junction bases: 11. Germline V gene sequence: CDR1 MNHEY, CDR2 SMNVEV (reference sequence). There are 15 residues in the CDR3.

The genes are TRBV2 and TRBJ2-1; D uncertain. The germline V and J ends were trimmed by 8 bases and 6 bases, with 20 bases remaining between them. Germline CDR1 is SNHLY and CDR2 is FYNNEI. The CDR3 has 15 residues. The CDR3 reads CASRPTLPPLNEQFF. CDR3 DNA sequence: TGTGCCAGCCGTCCAACTTTGCCCCCTCTCAATGAGCAGTTCTTC.

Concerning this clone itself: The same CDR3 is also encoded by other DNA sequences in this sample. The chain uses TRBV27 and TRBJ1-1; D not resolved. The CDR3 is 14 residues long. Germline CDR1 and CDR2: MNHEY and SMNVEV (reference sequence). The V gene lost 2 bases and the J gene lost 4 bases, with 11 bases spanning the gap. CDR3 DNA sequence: TGTGCCAGCAGTTTACGGAGAGGAGGCACTGAAGCTTTCTTT. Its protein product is CASSLRRGGTEAFF.